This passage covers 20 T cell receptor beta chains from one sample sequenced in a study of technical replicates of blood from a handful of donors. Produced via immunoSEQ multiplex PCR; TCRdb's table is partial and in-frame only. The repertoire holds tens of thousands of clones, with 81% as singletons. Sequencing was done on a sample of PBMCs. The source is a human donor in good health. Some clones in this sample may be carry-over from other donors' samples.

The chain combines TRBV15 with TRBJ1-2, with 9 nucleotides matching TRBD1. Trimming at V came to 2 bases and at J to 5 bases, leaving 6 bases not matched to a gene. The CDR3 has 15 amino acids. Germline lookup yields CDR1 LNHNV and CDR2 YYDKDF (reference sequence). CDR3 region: CATSRSGQGTYGYTF. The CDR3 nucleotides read TGTGCCACCAGCAGATCAGGACAGGGGACTTATGGCTACACCTTC. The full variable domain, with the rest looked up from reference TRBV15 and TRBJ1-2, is DAMVIQNPRYQVTQFGKPVTLSCSQTLNHNVMYWYQQKSSQAPKLLFHYYDKDFNNEADTPDNFQSRRPNTSFCFLDIRSPGLGDTAMYLCATSRSGQGTYGYTFGSGTRLTVV.

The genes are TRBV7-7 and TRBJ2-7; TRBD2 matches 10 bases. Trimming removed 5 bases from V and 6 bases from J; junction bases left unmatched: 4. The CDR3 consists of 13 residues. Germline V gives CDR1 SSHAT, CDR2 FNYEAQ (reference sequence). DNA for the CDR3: TGTGCCAGCAGCACGAGGACTAGCGGCGAGCAGTACTTC. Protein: CASSTRTSGEQYF.

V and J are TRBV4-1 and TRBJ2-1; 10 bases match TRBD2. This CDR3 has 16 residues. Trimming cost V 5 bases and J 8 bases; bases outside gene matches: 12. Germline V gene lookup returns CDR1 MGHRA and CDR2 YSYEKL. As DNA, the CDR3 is TGCGCCAGCAGCGAGTCCCCTAGCGGGAGTAGAGATGAGCAGTTCTTC. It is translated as CASSESPSGSRDEQFF.

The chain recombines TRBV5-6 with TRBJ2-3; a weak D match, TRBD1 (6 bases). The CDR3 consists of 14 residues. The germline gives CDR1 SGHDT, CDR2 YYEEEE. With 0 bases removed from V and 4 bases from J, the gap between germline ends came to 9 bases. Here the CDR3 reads CASSLEAGADTQYF. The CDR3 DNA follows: TGTGCCAGCAGCTTGGAGGCAGGGGCAGATACGCAGTATTTT.

The CDR3 spells CASSLLAGVNNEQFF. The CDR3 bases are TGTGCCAGCAGCTTGTTAGCGGGGGTTAACAATGAGCAGTTCTTC. V usage is TRBV5-4 and J usage is TRBJ2-1; 9 positions match TRBD2. The V gene end was trimmed by 1 base and the J gene end by 5 bases; junction bases not matched to a gene: 4. The CDR3 is 15 amino acids. Germline V gene data show CDR1 as SGHNT and CDR2 as YYREEE (reference sequence).

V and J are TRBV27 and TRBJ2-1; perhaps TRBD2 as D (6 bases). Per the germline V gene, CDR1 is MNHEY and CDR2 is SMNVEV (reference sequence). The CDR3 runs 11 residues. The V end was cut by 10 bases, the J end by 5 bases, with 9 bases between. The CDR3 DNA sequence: TGTGCCACCGGGGGAAACAATGAGCAGTTCTTC. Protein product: CATGGNNEQFF.

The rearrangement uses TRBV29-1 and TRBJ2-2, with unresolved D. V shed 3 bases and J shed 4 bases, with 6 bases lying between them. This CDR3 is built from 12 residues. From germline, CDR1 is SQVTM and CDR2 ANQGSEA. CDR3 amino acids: CSVDGPTGELFF. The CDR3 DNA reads TGCAGCGTTGACGGTCCCACCGGGGAGCTGTTTTTT.

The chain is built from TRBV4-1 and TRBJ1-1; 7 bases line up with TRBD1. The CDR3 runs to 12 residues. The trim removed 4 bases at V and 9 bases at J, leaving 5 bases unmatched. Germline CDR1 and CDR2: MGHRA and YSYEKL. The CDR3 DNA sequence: TGCGCCAGCAGCCTTGGGACAGCTCAAGCTTTCTTT. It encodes CASSLGTAQAFF.

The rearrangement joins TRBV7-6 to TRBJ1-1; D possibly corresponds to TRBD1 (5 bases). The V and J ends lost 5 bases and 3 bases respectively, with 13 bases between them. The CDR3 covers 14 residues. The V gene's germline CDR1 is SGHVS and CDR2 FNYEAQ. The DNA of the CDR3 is TGTGCCAGCAGCCCGGTCGGGGGGGACACTGAAGCTTTCTTT. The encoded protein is CASSPVGGDTEAFF.

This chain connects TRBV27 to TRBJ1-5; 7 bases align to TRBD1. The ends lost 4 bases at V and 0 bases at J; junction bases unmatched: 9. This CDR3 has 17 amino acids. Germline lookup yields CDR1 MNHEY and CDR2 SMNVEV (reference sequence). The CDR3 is CASSSQGRFSSNQPQHF. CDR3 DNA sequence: TGTGCCAGCAGTTCACAGGGGCGGTTTAGTAGCAATCAGCCCCAGCATTTT.

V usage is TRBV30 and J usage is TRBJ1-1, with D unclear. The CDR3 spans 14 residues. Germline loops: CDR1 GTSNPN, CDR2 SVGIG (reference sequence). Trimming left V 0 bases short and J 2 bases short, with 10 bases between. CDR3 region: CAWSVLTVNTEAFF. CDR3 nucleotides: TGTGCCTGGAGTGTACTTACTGTCAACACTGAAGCTTTCTTT.

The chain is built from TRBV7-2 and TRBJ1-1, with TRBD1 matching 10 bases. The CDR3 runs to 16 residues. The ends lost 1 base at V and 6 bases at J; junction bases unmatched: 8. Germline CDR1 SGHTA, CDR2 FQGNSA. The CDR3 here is CASSLVRGQGLAEAFF. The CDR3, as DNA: TGTGCCAGCAGCTTAGTTCGGGGACAGGGGTTAGCTGAAGCTTTCTTT.

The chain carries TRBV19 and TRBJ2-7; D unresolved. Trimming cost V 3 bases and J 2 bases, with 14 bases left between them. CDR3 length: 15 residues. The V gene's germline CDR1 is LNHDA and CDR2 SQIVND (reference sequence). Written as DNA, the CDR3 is TGTGCCAGTAGTATCCGTCTATCTCCCCCCTACGAGCAGTACTTC. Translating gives CASSIRLSPPYEQYF.

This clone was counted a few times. The CDR3 DNA is TGCGCCAGCAGCTTGGCGGGGGACAGTTTTTACAATGAGCAGTTCTTC. As protein: CASSLAGDSFYNEQFF. The rearrangement uses TRBV5-1 and TRBJ2-1; D is perhaps TRBD1 (7 bases). V lost 0 bases and J lost 4, with 14 bases in between. The CDR3 length is 16 residues. Per the germline V gene, CDR1 is SGHRS and CDR2 is YFSETQ.

CDR3 DNA: TGTGCCAGCAGCCGATCGGGACAGGGGGACGGTGGCTACACCTTC. Translation gives CASSRSGQGDGGYTF. This chain connects TRBV4-2 to TRBJ1-2, with 11 nucleotides matching TRBD1. The V and J ends lost 4 bases and 7 bases, in that order; junction bases with no gene match: 8. CDR1 and CDR2 from the germline V gene are LGHNA and YNFKEQ. The CDR3 runs to 15 residues.

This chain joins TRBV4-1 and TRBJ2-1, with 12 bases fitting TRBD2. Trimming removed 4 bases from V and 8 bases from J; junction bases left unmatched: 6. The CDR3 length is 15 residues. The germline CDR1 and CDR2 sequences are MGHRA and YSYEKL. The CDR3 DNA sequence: TGCGCCAGCAGCCTGACTAGCGGGAGTGTCTATGAGCAGTTCTTC. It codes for CASSLTSGSVYEQFF.

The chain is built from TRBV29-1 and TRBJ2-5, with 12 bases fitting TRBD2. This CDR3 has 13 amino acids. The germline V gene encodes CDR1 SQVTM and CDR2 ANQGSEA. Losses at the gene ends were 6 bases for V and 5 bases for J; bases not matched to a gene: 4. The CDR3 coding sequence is TGCAGCGTCCGGACTAGCGGGATTGAGACCCAGTACTTC. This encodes CSVRTSGIETQYF.

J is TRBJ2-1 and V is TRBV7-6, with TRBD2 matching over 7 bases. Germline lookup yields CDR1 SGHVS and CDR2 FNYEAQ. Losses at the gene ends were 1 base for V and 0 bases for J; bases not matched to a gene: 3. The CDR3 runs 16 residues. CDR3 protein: CASSLVGGGSYNEQFF. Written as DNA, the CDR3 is TGTGCCAGCAGCTTAGTTGGGGGGGGCTCCTACAATGAGCAGTTCTTC. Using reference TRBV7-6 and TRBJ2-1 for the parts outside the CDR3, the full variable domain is GAGVSQSPRYKVTKRGQDVALRCDPISGHVSLYWYRQALGQGPEFLTYFNYEAQQDKSGLPNDRFSAERPEGSISTLTIQRTEQRDSAMYRCASSLVGGGSYNEQFFGPGTRLTVL.

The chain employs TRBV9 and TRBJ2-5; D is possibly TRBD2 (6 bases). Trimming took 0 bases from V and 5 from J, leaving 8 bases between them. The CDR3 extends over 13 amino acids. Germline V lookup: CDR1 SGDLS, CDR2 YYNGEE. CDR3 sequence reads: CASSVGLAETQYF. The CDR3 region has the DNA TGTGCCAGCAGCGTAGGGCTAGCGGAGACCCAGTACTTC.

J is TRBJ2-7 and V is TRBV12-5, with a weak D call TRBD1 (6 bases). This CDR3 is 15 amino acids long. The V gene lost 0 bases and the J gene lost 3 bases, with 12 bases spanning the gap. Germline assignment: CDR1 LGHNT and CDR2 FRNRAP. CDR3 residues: CASGLVEGVDYEQYF. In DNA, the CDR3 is TGTGCTAGTGGTTTGGTTGAGGGGGTAGACTACGAGCAGTACTTC.